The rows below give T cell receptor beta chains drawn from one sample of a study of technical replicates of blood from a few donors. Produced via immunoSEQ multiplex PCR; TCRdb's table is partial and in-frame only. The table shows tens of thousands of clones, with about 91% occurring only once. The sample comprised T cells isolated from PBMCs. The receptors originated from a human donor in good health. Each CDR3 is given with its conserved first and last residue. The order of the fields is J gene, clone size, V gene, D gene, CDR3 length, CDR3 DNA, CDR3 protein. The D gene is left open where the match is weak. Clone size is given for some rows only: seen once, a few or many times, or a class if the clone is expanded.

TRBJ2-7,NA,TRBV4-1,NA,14,TGCGCCAGCAGCACTACAAAACTGGGCTACGAGCAGTACTTC,CASSTTKLGYEQYF
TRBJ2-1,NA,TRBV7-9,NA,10,TGTGCCAGCAGCCCATCATGGCAGTTCTTC,CASSPSWQFF
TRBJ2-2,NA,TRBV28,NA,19,TGTGCCAGCAGTGAGGAAGCGGGTACCCCGGGGTTAACCACCGGGGAGCTGTTTTTT,CASSEEAGTPGLTTGELFF
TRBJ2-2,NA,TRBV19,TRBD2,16,TGTGCCAGTAGTTCAGGGACTAGCGGGAGGTCGCGGGAGCTGTTTTTT,CASSSGTSGRSRELFF
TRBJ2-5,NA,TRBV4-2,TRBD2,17,TGTGCCAGCAGCTCCCTCGGTGGCGGGGGGGCCATTGAGACCCAGTACTTC,CASSSLGGGGAIETQYF
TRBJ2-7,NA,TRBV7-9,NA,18,TGTGCCAGCAGCTTAGCGCTAACCCAGGCCAGTTCCAGGGACGAGCAGTACTTC,CASSLALTQASSRDEQYF
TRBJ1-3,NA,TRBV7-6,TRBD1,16,TGTGCCAGCAGCCTCGGACAGGCTAGCTCTGGAAACACCATATATTTT,CASSLGQASSGNTIYF
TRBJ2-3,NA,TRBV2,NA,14,TGTGCCAGCAGCTCAGCGGGCTGGACAGATACGCAGTATTTT,CASSSAGWTDTQYF
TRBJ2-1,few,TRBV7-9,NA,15,TGTGCCAGCAGCTTAGGTAGTATAGTCCACAATGAGCAGTTCTTC,CASSLGSIVHNEQFF
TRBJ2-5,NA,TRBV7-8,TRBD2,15,TGTGCCAGCACCCCGGGGGGGCCTCCAATTGAGACCCAGTACTTC,CASTPGGPPIETQYF
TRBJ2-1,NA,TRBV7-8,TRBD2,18,TGTGCCAGCAGCTTACATCTCCTAGGACTAGCGGGAGCCAATGAGCAGTTCTTC,CASSLHLLGLAGANEQFF
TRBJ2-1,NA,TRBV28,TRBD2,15,TGTGCCAGCAGTCCCCCGGGACTAGCGGTCAATGAGCAGTTCTTC,CASSPPGLAVNEQFF
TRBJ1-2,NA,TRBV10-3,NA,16,TGTGCCATCAGTGAGGGGGGCGGGAGGGATCTTTATGGCTACACCTTC,CAISEGGGRDLYGYTF
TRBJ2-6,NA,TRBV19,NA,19,TGTGCCAGTAGGGGGGGAAATATGGACGGCCGTTCTGGGGCCAACGTCCTGACTTTC,CASRGGNMDGRSGANVLTF
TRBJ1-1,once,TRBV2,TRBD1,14,TGTGCCAGCATGCCCGGACAGGTGAACACTGAAGCTTTCTTT,CASMPGQVNTEAFF
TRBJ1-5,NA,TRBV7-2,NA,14,TGTGCCAGCAGCCTCCCAGGGACTAGGCAGCCCCAGCATTTT,CASSLPGTRQPQHF
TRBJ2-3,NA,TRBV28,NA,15,TGTGCCATCGGAGGGAGTGGGGGTTCCACAGATACGCAGTATTTT,CAIGGSGGSTDTQYF
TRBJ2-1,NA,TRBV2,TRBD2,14,TGTGCCAGCAGTGAACGGGGGGCCTACAATGAGCAGTTCTTC,CASSERGAYNEQFF
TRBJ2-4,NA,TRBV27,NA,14,TGTGCCAGCAGTTTAGCCGGGGCCAAAAACATTCAGTACTTC,CASSLAGAKNIQYF
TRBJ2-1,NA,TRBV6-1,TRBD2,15,TGTGCCAGCCTGACTAGCGGGGCAGGATACAATGAGCAGTTCTTC,CASLTSGAGYNEQFF
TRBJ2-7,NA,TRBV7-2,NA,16,TGTGCCAGCAGCTTAAGCACAGGCCAAAGCGAGGACGAGCAGTACTTC,CASSLSTGQSEDEQYF
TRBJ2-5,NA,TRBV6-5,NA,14,TGTGCCAGCAGTTCCCCGATAGGGAGGGAGACCCAGTACTTC,CASSSPIGRETQYF
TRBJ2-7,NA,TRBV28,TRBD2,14,TGTGCCAGCAGTGGGACTAGCGGAGGGTACGAGCAGTACTTC,CASSGTSGGYEQYF
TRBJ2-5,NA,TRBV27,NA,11,TGTGCCAGCAGGTCCCGGGAGACCCAGTACTTC,CASRSRETQYF
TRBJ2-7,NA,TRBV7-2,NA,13,TGTGCCAGCAGCGTTCGGAGGGTGTACGAGCAGTACTTC,CASSVRRVYEQYF
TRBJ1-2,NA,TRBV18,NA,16,TGTGCCAGCTCTAGTTCCGGATCAGGGAGGGACTATGGCTACACCTTC,CASSSSGSGRDYGYTF
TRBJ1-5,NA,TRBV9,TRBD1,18,TGTGCCAGCAGCGGGATAACCGGCTACAGGGGGCCCAATCAGCCCCAGCATTTT,CASSGITGYRGPNQPQHF
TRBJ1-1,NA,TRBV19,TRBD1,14,TGTGCCAGTAGCTCGACAGGGGGTTACACTGAAGCTTTCTTT,CASSSTGGYTEAFF
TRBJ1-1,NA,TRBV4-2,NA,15,TGTGCCAGCAGCCAAGATGAGGGATTGAACACTGAAGCTTTCTTT,CASSQDEGLNTEAFF
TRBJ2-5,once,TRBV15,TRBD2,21,TGTGCCACCAGCAGCCTCGAATGGGGACTAGCAGAAAACCTCGATGAGGAGACCCAGTACTTC,CATSSLEWGLAENLDEETQYF
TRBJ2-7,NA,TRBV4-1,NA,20,TGCGCCAGCAGCCTACTTTATGGAGGGCGTTGGGGGGGCATCACCTACGAGCAGTACTTC,CASSLLYGGRWGGITYEQYF
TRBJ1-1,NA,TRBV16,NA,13,TGTGCCAGCAGTTTGCAGGGGAACACTGAAGCTTTCTTT,CASSLQGNTEAFF
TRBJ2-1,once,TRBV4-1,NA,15,TGCGCCAGCAGCACCGCGGGGATAAACATCAATGAGCAGTTCTTC,CASSTAGININEQFF
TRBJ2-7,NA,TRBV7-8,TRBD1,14,TGTGCCAGCAGCTCTACAGGGGGTGCTTTCGTCCAGTACTTC,CASSSTGGAFVQYF
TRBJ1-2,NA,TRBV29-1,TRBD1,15,TGCAGCGTTGAAGATGACAGGGGATGGAATTATGGCTACACCTTC,CSVEDDRGWNYGYTF
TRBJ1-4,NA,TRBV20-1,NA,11,TGCAGTGCTAGACTAAATGAAAAACTGTTTTTT,CSARLNEKLFF
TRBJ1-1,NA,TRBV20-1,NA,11,TGCAGTGTCGGAGGGAACACTGAAGCTTTCTTT,CSVGGNTEAFF
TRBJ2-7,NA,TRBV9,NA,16,TGTGCCAGCAGCGTTACGGCAGGGCGCGAGCCCTACGAGCAGTACTTC,CASSVTAGREPYEQYF
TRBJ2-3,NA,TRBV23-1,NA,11,TGCGCCAGTCCAGGGGCAGATACGCAGTATTTT,CASPGADTQYF
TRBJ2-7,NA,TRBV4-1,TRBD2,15,TGCGCCAGCAGCCAAGAGCGGGGGGTCTCCTACGAGCAGTACTTC,CASSQERGVSYEQYF
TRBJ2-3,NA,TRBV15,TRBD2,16,TGTGCCACCACAGCGGGAGGACTTCGAAGCACAGATACGCAGTATTTT,CATTAGGLRSTDTQYF
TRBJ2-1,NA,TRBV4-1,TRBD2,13,TGCGCCAGCAGCCGGGACTATTCGCATGAGCAGTTCTTC,CASSRDYSHEQFF
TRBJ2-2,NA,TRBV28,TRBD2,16,TGTGCCAGCAGTCGAGGACTAGCGGGAGTAAACGGGGAGCTGTTTTTT,CASSRGLAGVNGELFF
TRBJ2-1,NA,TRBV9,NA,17,TGTGCCAGCAGCGTAGGGGAGCCGGACTCTTACTACAATGAGCAGTTCTTC,CASSVGEPDSYYNEQFF
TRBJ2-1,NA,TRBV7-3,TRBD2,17,TGTGCCAGCAGCATAACTAGCGGGGGACCTTCGTACAATGAGCAGTTCTTC,CASSITSGGPSYNEQFF
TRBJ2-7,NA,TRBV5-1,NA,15,TGCGCCAGCAGCTTGGAGGCTAGCGAATACTACGAGCAGTACTTC,CASSLEASEYYEQYF
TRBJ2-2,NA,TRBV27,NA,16,TGTGCCAGCAGGCCTTGGACACGTATGGGGACCGGGGAGCTGTTTTTT,CASRPWTRMGTGELFF
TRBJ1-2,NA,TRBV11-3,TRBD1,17,TGTGCCAGCAGCTTAGATCTAGGGACAGGGGGCACCTATGGCTACACCTTC,CASSLDLGTGGTYGYTF
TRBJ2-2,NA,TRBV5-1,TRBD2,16,TGCGCCAGCAGCCTGCTAGCGGGTCGTGGAACCGGGGAGCTGTTTTTT,CASSLLAGRGTGELFF
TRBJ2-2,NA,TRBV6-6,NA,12,TGTGCCAGCTCCCTCCAGACCGGGGAGCTGTTTTTT,CASSLQTGELFF
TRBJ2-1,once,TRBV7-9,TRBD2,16,TGTGCCAGCAGCTTGAGCGGGAGGGGCTTCTACAATGAGCAGTTCTTC,CASSLSGRGFYNEQFF
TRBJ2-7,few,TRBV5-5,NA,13,TGTGCCAGCAGCTCAAGGGACATCTACGAGCAGTACTTC,CASSSRDIYEQYF
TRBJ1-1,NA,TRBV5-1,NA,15,TGCGCCAGCAGCTTGGGACATTATGTGAACACTGAAGCTTTCTTT,CASSLGHYVNTEAFF
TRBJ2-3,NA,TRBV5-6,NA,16,TGTGCCAGCAGCTTGGCCGCGAGTCAACGGACAGATACGCAGTATTTT,CASSLAASQRTDTQYF
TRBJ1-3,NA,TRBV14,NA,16,TGTGCCAGCAGCCACTCAACGGGGATCTCTGGAAACACCATATATTTT,CASSHSTGISGNTIYF
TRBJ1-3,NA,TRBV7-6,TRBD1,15,TGTGCCAGCAGCTTGGGACAGGGGGCTGGAAACACCATATATTTT,CASSLGQGAGNTIYF
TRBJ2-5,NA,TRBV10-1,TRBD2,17,TGCGCCAGCAGTGACGGATGGGCTAGCGGGGTCCAAGAGACCCAGTACTTC,CASSDGWASGVQETQYF
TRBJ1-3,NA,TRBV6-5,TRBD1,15,TGTGCCAGCAGTCCGACAGGGAACTCTGGAAACACCATATATTTT,CASSPTGNSGNTIYF